The next 9 T cell receptor beta chains were all read from a single sample in a study of naive and memory T cell subsets. Both TRBC1 and TRBC2 were covered by a beta constant-region primer of two equimolar oligonucleotides. TCRdb fed the UMI-ligation and nested PCR reads into MiXCR, producing one record per CDR3 protein. The table includes about 35,000 distinct CDR3 sequences, 13% detected once. The sample comprised effector memory CD4+ T cells from blood. As for subset: effector memory, CD45RA- CD27-. These receptor sequences come from a human donor in good health.

DNA for the CDR3: TGTGCCAGCGCCCAGGGGGTTAGCTCCTACAATGAGCAGTTCTTC. Its protein is CASAQGVSSYNEQFF. The chain combines TRBV6-2 or TRBV6-3 with TRBJ2-1, with 7 bases that match TRBD1. Germline trimming cut 8 bases from V and 0 bases from J; bases unmatched to any gene: 7. Looked up from germline, CDR1 is MNHEY and CDR2 is SVGEGT. This CDR3 contains 15 residues.

This clonotype is medium-sized within its sample. The J gene is TRBJ1-6, the V gene TRBV5-1; 7 nucleotides align to TRBD1. CDR3 size: 17 residues. V lost 1 base, J lost 1 base, and 5 bases stayed unmatched. The germline gives CDR1 SGHRS, CDR2 YFSETQ. The CDR3 sequence is CASSLWGTESYNSPLHF. The CDR3 coding sequence is TGCGCCAGCAGCTTGTGGGGGACAGAATCCTATAATTCACCCCTCCACTTT.

This clonotype was seen repeatedly, ten times or more. V usage is TRBV29-1 and J usage is TRBJ1-5; no reliable D call. CDR3 length: 13 residues. The germline CDR1 and CDR2 sequences are SQVTM and ANQGSEA. The ends were cut back, 4 bases at V and 1 base at J, with 8 bases in the middle. CDR3 DNA sequence: TGCAGCGTTGCTGGGCGCAGCAATCAGCCCCAGCATTTT. Encoded protein: CSVAGRSNQPQHF.

The chain carries TRBV19 and TRBJ2-1, with a possible D match to TRBD2 (6 bases). Trimming pared 3 bases from V and 1 base from J, leaving 13 bases between. In germline, CDR1 is LNHDA, CDR2 SQIVND (reference sequence). This CDR3 contains 16 residues. CDR3 coding DNA: TGTGCCAGTAGTATTTTCCAGGGAGGATCCTACAATGAGCAGTTCTTC. As protein: CASSIFQGGSYNEQFF.

V and J are TRBV5-8 and TRBJ1-6; D possibly corresponds to TRBD1 (6 bases). Germline lookup yields CDR1 SGHTS and CDR2 YDEGEE. CDR3 length: 16 amino acids. V lost 3 bases to trimming and J lost 5 bases, with 15 bases between them. CDR3 bases: TGTGCCAGCAGCTCCGGAGAGGGGGGGAATAATTCACCCCTCCACTTT. Amino acids: CASSSGEGGNNSPLHF.

This clonotype has a count of ten or more. This sequence joins TRBV24-1 and TRBJ1-2; 12 nucleotides align to TRBD1. Germline assignment: CDR1 KGHDR and CDR2 SFDVKD. The CDR3 is made up of 15 amino acids. With V trimmed by 3 bases and J by 7 bases, 5 bases remained unmatched. CDR3 in amino acids: CATSDHGTGGGGYTF. CDR3 coding DNA: TGTGCCACCAGTGATCACGGGACAGGGGGCGGTGGCTACACCTTC.

The chain couples TRBV28 to TRBJ2-3, with 8 bases matching TRBD1. The CDR3 is 15 amino acids. Germline V gene lookup returns CDR1 MDHEN and CDR2 SYDVKM. Trimming cost V 6 bases and J 3 bases; bases outside gene matches: 8. The CDR3 sequence is CASSLRDRKTDTQYF. The CDR3 region has the DNA TGTGCCAGCAGCCTCCGGGACAGGAAGACAGATACGCAGTATTTT.

This clonotype was seen more than once but under ten times. V and J are TRBV20-1 and TRBJ1-5; weak D call: TRBD1 (5 bases). V was trimmed by 7 bases and J by 2 bases, leaving 18 bases between them. There are 15 residues in the CDR3. Germline CDR1 and CDR2: DFQATT and SNEGSKA (reference sequence). Written as DNA, the CDR3 is TGCAGTGTCGGGCAGGGCGGGTTCGGCAATCAGCCCCAGCATTTT. It translates to CSVGQGGFGNQPQHF.

This clonotype was seen at least ten times. The V gene is TRBV28, the J gene TRBJ2-7, with TRBD2 as a possible D gene (5 bases). V was shortened by 4 bases and J by 2 bases, with 15 bases between the two germline ends. Per the germline V gene, CDR1 is MDHEN and CDR2 is SYDVKM. The CDR3 spans 15 residues. For the CDR3, the DNA is TGTGCCAGCAGTTCCCCCGGACTTTCCGCCTACGAGCAGTACTTC. Translation gives CASSSPGLSAYEQYF.